The 29 T cell receptor beta chains listed next were all sequenced from one sample in a study of blood T cells in healthy people across ages. PCR was performed a second time for roughly 6 to 12 cycles using a sample-barcoded 5' primer and a J-beta primer mix. TCRdb re-derived calls from the 5' RACE reads in MiXCR, one entry per CDR3 protein. The top ten clones hold approximately 7.9% of a sample with around 1.5 million distinct CDR3 sequences, approximately 38% of them seen once. The sample comprised blood. The receptors were gathered from a woman between 18 and 29 years old in good health.

This clonotype was counted only a few times. The genes are TRBV7-2 and TRBJ2-3; TRBD1 matches 10 bases. Germline V CDR1 and CDR2: SGHTA, FQGNSA. There are 19 residues in the CDR3. V trimming: 4 bases; J trimming: 2 bases; junction bases outside the gene matches: 15. The CDR3 DNA sequence: TGTGCCAGCAGCTCAGTACGGGACAGGGGCGCTGCTTACACAGATACGCAGTATTTT. It specifies CASSSVRDRGAAYTDTQYF.

The chain recombines TRBV9 with TRBJ2-7; D uncertain. Per the germline V gene, CDR1 is SGDLS and CDR2 is YYNGEE. The CDR3 sequence is 14 residues long. Trimming left V 3 bases short and J 6 bases short, with 16 bases between. Here the CDR3 DNA reads TGTGCCAGCAGCGACCGATCCGGTAGGAGCGAGCAGTACTTC. As protein: CASSDRSGRSEQYF.

Notes on this clonotype: The junction does not match germline at one end; this may be a read error. V is TRBV6-2 or TRBV6-3 and J is TRBJ2-4; tentative D call: TRBD2 (5 bases). The DNA end is a closer match to TRBJ2-5, so the J assignment may be wrong. There are 15 residues in the CDR3. Germline CDR1 and CDR2: MNHEY and SVGEGT. CDR3 in DNA: TGTGCCAGCTGTTATGGGCGGGCGAGGGAGGAGACCCAGTACTTC. Translating it yields CASCYGRAREETQYF.

The chain links TRBV12-3 or TRBV12-4 to TRBJ1-1; no clear D gene. V was shortened by 6 bases and J by 6 bases, with 14 bases between the two germline ends. The CDR3 runs 13 residues. The CDR3 protein is CASRPESRAEAFF. The CDR3 region has the DNA TGTGCCAGCAGGCCGGAGTCCCGGGCTGAAGCTTTCTTT.

CDR3 region: CAWIRGVGDTQYF. The DNA of the CDR3 is TGTGCCTGGATTAGGGGGGTGGGAGATACGCAGTATTTT. The chain has TRBV30 and TRBJ2-3; possibly TRBD1 or TRBD2 for D (6 bases each). V gave up 4 bases and J gave up 5 bases, with 13 bases separating them. CDR3 length equals 13 residues. The germline CDR1 and CDR2 sequences are GTSNPN and SVGIG (reference sequence). The full variable domain, in which reference TRBV30 and TRBJ2-3 provide the parts outside the CDR3, is SQTIHQWPATLVQPVGSPLSLECTVEGTSNPNLYWYRQAAGRGLQLLFYSVGIGQISSEVPQNLSASRPQDRQFILSSKKLLLSDSGFYLCAWIRGVGDTQYFGPGTRLTVL.

The genes are TRBV7-2 and TRBJ2-1, with 8 nucleotides matching TRBD2. Germline values: CDR1 SGHTA, CDR2 FQGNSA. The CDR3 loop spans 15 amino acids. V shed 1 base, J shed 7 bases, and the junction held 6 bases outside the gene matches. The CDR3 region is CASSLDAPGGNEQFF. The CDR3 DNA reads as TGTGCCAGCAGCTTAGACGCTCCGGGGGGGAATGAGCAGTTCTTC.

This chain uses TRBV7-9 with TRBJ2-1, with D tentatively TRBD1 or TRBD2 (5 bases each). The J call could be wrong; TRBJ2-7 is a better fit for the DNA end. The CDR3 consists of 14 residues. Germline V gene lookup returns CDR1 SEHNR and CDR2 FQNEAQ (reference sequence). The CDR3 region is CASSFSGADNEQYF. In DNA form, the CDR3 reads TGTGCCAGCAGCTTTTCCGGGGCCGACAATGAGCAGTACTTC.

This clonotype was counted a few times. J is TRBJ2-7 and V is TRBV20-1, with D perhaps TRBD1 or TRBD2 (5 bases each). CDR1 DFQATT and CDR2 SNEGSKA come from the germline V gene (reference sequence). CDR3 length: 13 residues. Trimming pared 1 base from V and 2 bases from J, leaving 9 bases between. The CDR3 is CSARGGYAYEQYF. The CDR3 nucleotides are TGCAGTGCTAGAGGGGGGTATGCCTACGAGCAGTACTTC.

This chain links TRBV20-1 with TRBJ1-5, with D hard to call. V gave up 3 bases and J gave up 0 bases, with 9 bases separating them. CDR3 length: 14 amino acids. Looked up from germline, CDR1 is DFQATT and CDR2 is SNEGSKA (reference sequence). The DNA of the CDR3 is TGCAGTGCTAGGCCCGGACTTAGCAATCAGCCCCAGCATTTT. The encoded protein is CSARPGLSNQPQHF.

In its sample, this clonotype was seen a few times. The chain joins TRBV7-2 to TRBJ2-1, with a tentative D call TRBD1 (5 bases). The CDR3 has 16 amino acids. Germline loops: CDR1 SGHTA, CDR2 FQGNSA. Trimming removed 5 bases at V and 2 bases at J, with 16 bases between. This CDR3 reads CASSGWVQVAYNEQFF. CDR3 DNA sequence: TGTGCCAGCAGCGGGTGGGTACAGGTAGCCTACAATGAGCAGTTCTTC.

The chain recombines TRBV20-1 with TRBJ2-7, with D tentatively TRBD1 (6 bases). Trimming stripped 5 bases from V and 6 bases from J, with 23 bases between. The CDR3 has 15 residues. Germline CDR1 reads DFQATT; CDR2 reads SNEGSKA (reference sequence). The DNA for the CDR3 is TGCAGTGCTGGGCGGCTCCAGGGGCGTAATTGCGAGCAGTACTTC. Translated, it gives CSAGRLQGRNCEQYF.

This clonotype was counted a few times. J is TRBJ1-1 and V is TRBV5-1; the D gene is possibly TRBD1 (5 bases). Trimming left V 2 bases short and J 1 base short, with 9 bases between. CDR1 is SGHRS and CDR2 is YFSETQ in the germline V gene. This CDR3 contains 14 residues. The CDR3 here is CASSFWQGNTEAFF. The CDR3 nucleotides read TGCGCCAGCAGCTTTTGGCAGGGGAACACTGAAGCTTTCTTT.

The chain recombines TRBV28 with TRBJ1-2; 7 bases align to TRBD1. The CDR3 runs 12 residues. In germline, CDR1 is MDHEN, CDR2 SYDVKM. V was clipped by 6 bases and J by 8 bases; unmatched bases: 6. CDR3 sequence (DNA): TGTGCCAGCAGGGAGGGGGCTAGAGGCTACACCTTC. Its translation: CASREGARGYTF.

A few counts support this clonotype. The junction and the germline gene differ at one end; a read error may be behind it. This chain connects TRBV7-7 to TRBJ2-1; perhaps TRBD1 as D (5 bases). This CDR3 is 13 amino acids long. CDR1 is SSHAT and CDR2 is FNYEAQ in the germline V gene (reference sequence). Here the CDR3 DNA reads TGTGCTAGCAGCTCAGGGATATACAATGAGCAGTTCTTC. The encoded protein is CASSSGIYNEQFF.

The chain recombines TRBV7-2 with TRBJ2-4, with 10 positions matching TRBD2. The J call could be wrong; TRBJ2-7 is a better fit for the DNA end. CDR3 length: 17 amino acids. Germline CDR1 SGHTA, CDR2 FQGNSA. The CDR3 protein is CASSLSRPGAGGDEQYF. CDR3 in DNA: TGTGCCAGCAGCTTATCCCGTCCGGGAGCGGGAGGGGACGAGCAGTACTTC.

Comment on this clonotype: With a much larger clone just one base away, this may be a read error. The chain has TRBV6-1 and TRBJ2-7; maybe TRBD1 (5 bases). Germline CDR1 and CDR2: MNHNS and SASEGT. There are 17 residues in the CDR3. Trimming stripped 5 bases from V and 6 bases from J, with 26 bases between. For the CDR3, the DNA is TGTGCCAGCAGTCCCAAATCCTCTTCAGGGCTGAGTCGCGAGCAGTACTTC. Protein: CASSPKSSSGLSREQYF.

This chain uses TRBV5-5 with TRBJ2-3; 9 nucleotides line up with TRBD1. The CDR3 contains 15 residues. V trimming: 5 bases; J trimming: 4 bases; junction bases outside the gene matches: 8. The germline V gene has CDR1 SGHKS and CDR2 YYEKEE (reference sequence). This chain's CDR3 is CASSFRDREADTQYF. The CDR3 DNA sequence: TGTGCCAGCAGTTTCCGGGACAGGGAAGCAGATACGCAGTATTTT.

The table lists this clonotype with a few counts. In DNA form, the CDR3 reads TGCAGTGCCCCTCTAGCGGGGGAGAGCTCCTACGAGCAGTACTTC. As protein: CSAPLAGESSYEQYF. This chain joins TRBV20-1 and TRBJ2-7, with 10 bases that match TRBD2. V lost 6 bases, J lost 0 bases, and 8 bases stayed unmatched. CDR1 DFQATT and CDR2 SNEGSKA come from the germline V gene (reference sequence). There are 15 residues in the CDR3.

This chain links TRBV7-9 with TRBJ1-1; TRBD1 aligns across 7 bases. The CDR3 has 15 residues. V was pared by 8 bases and J by 0 bases, with 9 bases of the junction left unmatched. CDR1 is SEHNR and CDR2 is FQNEAQ in the germline V gene (reference sequence). The CDR3 DNA is TGTGCCAGCGCCAGGGGGGCTGACTTGAACACTGAAGCTTTCTTT. Translating gives CASARGADLNTEAFF.

The gene calls are TRBV20-1 and TRBJ2-5; TRBD1 aligns across 8 bases. The germline CDR1 and CDR2 sequences are DFQATT and SNEGSKA (reference sequence). CDR3 length: 15 residues. After removal of 3 bases from V and 3 bases from J, the junction contained 9 bases not matched to a gene. In nucleotides, the CDR3 is TGCAGTGCTAGGGGACAGGTCGGTTTTGAAGAGACCCAGTACTTC. It codes for CSARGQVGFEETQYF.

The chain links TRBV9 to TRBJ1-2; D remains unclear. The CDR3 is 16 residues long. The V end lost 2 bases, the J end lost 5 bases, and 19 bases lay between the germline ends. The germline gives CDR1 SGDLS, CDR2 YYNGEE. In nucleotides, the CDR3 is TGTGCCAGCAGCGTCTCGCCAGCGCCTTCGGGGTATGGCTACACCTTC. This codes for CASSVSPAPSGYGYTF. Combining the CDR3 with reference TRBV9 and TRBJ1-2 gives the whole variable domain DSGVTQTPKHLITATGQRVTLRCSPRSGDLSVYWYQQSLDQGLQFLIQYYNGEERAKGNILERFSAQQFPDLHSELNLSSLELGDSALYFCASSVSPAPSGYGYTFGSGTRLTVV.

In this sample, this clonotype turned up a few times. The V gene is TRBV7-2, the J gene TRBJ2-5; 11 bases are shared with TRBD2. Germline CDR1 is SGHTA and CDR2 is FQGNSA. V shed 5 bases and J 3 bases; nucleotides not matched to a gene: 5. The CDR3 runs to 15 residues. CDR3 residues: CASSRLAGKEETQYF. In DNA, the CDR3 is TGTGCCAGCAGCCGACTAGCGGGAAAGGAAGAGACCCAGTACTTC.

This clonotype was observed a handful of times. The V and J genes are TRBV6-5 and TRBJ2-5; tentative D call: TRBD2 (6 bases). Germline V gene data show CDR1 as MNHEY and CDR2 as SVGAGI. The CDR3 is made up of 15 amino acids. Trimming removed 5 bases at V and 2 bases at J, with 15 bases between. CDR3 amino acids: CASSPFSGSQETQYF. The CDR3 DNA reads TGTGCCAGCAGTCCCTTTAGCGGATCACAAGAGACCCAGTACTTC.

The rearrangement joins TRBV10-3 to TRBJ2-3; 8 bases map to TRBD2. This CDR3 spans 13 amino acids. Germline CDR1 is ENHRY and CDR2 is SYGVKD. J was trimmed by 3 bases and V by 6 bases; bases with no gene match: 2. CDR3 sequence: CAIRPGGTDTQYF. In DNA form, the CDR3 reads TGTGCCATCAGGCCGGGAGGGACAGATACGCAGTATTTT.

Only a few counts were recorded for this clonotype. The V call is TRBV4-1, the J call TRBJ2-1, with 7 positions matching TRBD1. Germline-derived CDR1 and CDR2 are MGHRA and YSYEKL. V lost 3 bases, J lost 9 bases, and 8 bases stayed unmatched. CDR3 length: 14 amino acids. The CDR3 sequence: CASSQVTGVGEQFF. CDR3 DNA sequence: TGCGCCAGCAGCCAGGTTACAGGGGTTGGTGAGCAGTTCTTC.

With respect to this clonotype: This may stem from a read error, because a much larger clone lies one nucleotide away. The chain links TRBV10-3 to TRBJ1-2, with D possibly TRBD1 on 6 matching bases. CDR1 ENHRY and CDR2 SYGVKD come from the germline V gene. This CDR3 has 13 residues. The germline V and J ends were trimmed by 6 bases and 2 bases, with 10 bases remaining between them. The CDR3 DNA reads as TGTGCCATCAGACGACAGGAGAACTATGGCTACACCTTC. Protein: CAIRRQENYGYTF.

The chain combines TRBV4-1 with TRBJ2-3; D might be TRBD2 (5 bases). Trimming removed 0 bases at V and 0 bases at J, with 13 bases between. The CDR3 length is 17 residues. Looked up from germline, CDR1 is MGHRA and CDR2 is YSYEKL. The CDR3 DNA sequence: TGCGCCAGCAGCCAAGAGACTATAACGACTAGCACAGATACGCAGTATTTT. Translating gives CASSQETITTSTDTQYF.

The rearrangement joins TRBV18 to TRBJ1-4; D gene uncertain. This CDR3 has 13 amino acids. With 6 bases removed from V and 5 bases from J, the gap between germline ends came to 10 bases. Germline lookup yields CDR1 KGHSH and CDR2 LQKENI. The CDR3 coding sequence is TGTGCCAGCTCCCCCCAGACGAATGAAAAACTGTTTTTT. This gives the protein CASSPQTNEKLFF.

This clonotype was observed a few times. The chain is built from TRBV7-9 and TRBJ2-3; possible D gene TRBD2, 5 bases. The CDR3 runs to 16 residues. CDR1 and CDR2 (germline): SEHNR, FQNEAQ (reference sequence). The V gene lost 5 bases and the J gene lost 0 bases, with 15 bases spanning the gap. CDR3 bases: TGTGCCAGCAGCCGCGGGCGTCTCCTCAGCACAGATACGCAGTATTTT. Residues: CASSRGRLLSTDTQYF.